This T cell receptor (beta chain) was obtained from a study of cytomegalovirus exposure and HLA in healthy donors. This PCR relied on a set of 60 Vbeta primers and 13 Jbeta primers. The repertoire was sequenced with immunoSEQ multiplex PCR; TCRdb's copy has only in-frame clones and lacks some. The table lists roughly 150,000 clones, 85% of them singletons. Study-wide points: Among the sequence variants, a highly shared cluster was likely an artifact of sequencing. The authors enumerated 164 TCR beta chains as linked to cytomegalovirus. In a later analysis, a missense DCLRE1C variant was linked to TCR beta V- and J-gene trimming.

Points on this clone: Antigen: not known.

Sequencing input: PBMCs. The TCR sequence derives from a boy aged 2 to 10 in good health and CMV-seronegative.

This CDR3 reads CASSLTGEGETEAFF. As DNA, the CDR3 is TGTGCCAGCAGTCTCACCGGGGAGGGAGAAACTGAAGCTTTCTTT. The chain recombines TRBV28 with TRBJ1-1; D gene unclear. V lost 5 bases to trimming and J lost 5 bases, with 18 bases between them. The CDR3 is 15 amino acids. CDR1 is MDHEN, CDR2 SYDVKM, per germline.